Listed below are T cell receptor beta chains from one sample, sequenced in a study of blood T cells in healthy people across ages. TCRdb used MiXCR to reprocess the 5' RACE reads, holding one entry per CDR3 protein. The table lists about 1.4 million distinct CDR3 sequences, 45% to 70% of them singletons. The sequenced sample consisted of blood. All receptors come from a man aged 18-30 years in good health. CDR3s include the opening cysteine and the closing phenylalanine or tryptophan. The D gene is left open where the match is weak. Size values are once, few and many counts, or a class for expanded clones, and some rows have none.

>-|TRBV29-1|-|TRBJ1-2
CSVERADHGYTF
TGCAGCGTTGAAAGGGCCGATCATGGCTACACCTTC
>TRBD2|TRBV20-1|-|TRBJ2-7
CSARVRGRAYEQYF
TGCAGTGCTAGAGTTCGCGGGAGGGCCTACGAGCAGTACTTC
>-|TRBV4-1|-|TRBJ2-7
CASSQDVDYEQYF
TGCGCCAGCAGCCAAGATGTGGATTACGAGCAGTACTTC
>TRBD2|TRBV18|-|TRBJ2-1
CASSPRTSGGYEQFF
TGTGCCAGCTCACCTAGGACTAGCGGGGGCTATGAGCAGTTCTTC
>TRBD1|TRBV4-1|-|TRBJ2-7
CAGSQGGQGAYEQYF
TGCGCCGGCAGCCAGGGAGGACAGGGTGCCTACGAGCAGTACTTC
>-|TRBV5-1|few|TRBJ1-2
CASSLAEPYGYTF
TGCGCCAGCAGCTTGGCCGAGCCCTATGGCTACACCTTC
>TRBD1|TRBV6-2/TRBV6-3|-|TRBJ2-7
CASNTPGQTYEQYF
TGTGCCAGCAATACTCCGGGACAGACCTACGAGCAGTACTTC
>TRBD1|TRBV15|-|TRBJ2-5
CAITTGGRGETQYF
TGTGCCATTACGACAGGGGGGAGAGGAGAGACCCAGTACTTC
>-|TRBV6-6|-|TRBJ2-1
CASSSRYRAGSYNEQFF
TGTGCCAGCAGTTCGAGATACAGGGCGGGATCCTACAATGAGCAGTTCTTC
>-|TRBV11-2|-|TRBJ2-7
CASSSMTGLSVEQYF
TGTGCCAGCAGCTCGATGACAGGCCTCTCGGTCGAGCAGTACTTC
>TRBD2|TRBV29-1|-|TRBJ2-1
CSVKPSRPWTSGIYNEQFF
TGCAGCGTTAAGCCCAGCAGGCCTTGGACTAGCGGGATCTACAATGAGCAGTTCTTC
>TRBD2|TRBV10-3|-|TRBJ2-1
CAIRPGGEKGTQFF
TGTGCCATCAGGCCGGGGGGAGAAAAGGGGACCCAGTTCTTC
>-|TRBV2|-|TRBJ2-1
CAGGTVYNEQFF
TGTGCCGGGGGGACAGTCTACAATGAGCAGTTCTTC
>TRBD2|TRBV14|once|TRBJ2-7
CASSRREVANEQYF
TGTGCCAGCAGCCGGCGGGAGGTTGCCAACGAGCAGTACTTC
>-|TRBV5-1|-|TRBJ1-1
CASSLGRDGNTEAFF
TGCGCCAGCAGCTTGGGTCGGGACGGAAACACTGAAGCTTTCTTT
>-|TRBV28|-|TRBJ2-1
CASRQFYGQFF
TGTGCCAGCCGCCAATTTTATGGGCAGTTCTTC
>-|TRBV12-3/TRBV12-4|-|TRBJ1-5
CASSLIAGSNQPQHF
TGTGCCAGCAGTTTAATCGCAGGCAGTAATCAGCCCCAGCATTTT
>-|TRBV29-1|-|TRBJ2-7
CSVEVKGIRESEQYF
TGCAGCGTTGAAGTCAAAGGTATCCGTGAGTCCGAGCAGTACTTC
>-|TRBV4-3|few|TRBJ1-4
CASSSSVVSLSATNEKLFF
TGCGCCAGCAGTTCCTCTGTGGTTTCTCTCTCAGCAACTAATGAAAAACTGTTTTTT
>-|TRBV5-1|-|TRBJ1-1
CASSAEDSNPEAFF
TGCGCCAGCAGCGCAGAGGATTCTAACCCTGAAGCTTTCTTT
>TRBD1|TRBV20-1|-|TRBJ1-5
CSALQGDQPQHF
TGCAGTGCTCTTCAGGGGGATCAGCCCCAGCATTTT